These 27 T cell receptor beta chains came from one sample sequenced in a study of OX40 agonist ivuxolimab in advanced cancers. Some clones are missing from TCRdb's copy, which holds only in-frame ones; the method was immunoSEQ multiplex PCR. The table lists about 76,000 clones, approximately 83% of them singletons. The sequencing here drew on CD4+ or CD8+ T cells sorted from blood, taken in a trial of the OX40 agonist ivuxolimab. The receptor source for this set is an adult with an advanced solid tumor such as melanoma, head and neck, liver or kidney cancer.

V usage is TRBV19 and J usage is TRBJ2-3; 9 bases align to TRBD1. Losses at the gene ends were 10 bases for V and 4 bases for J; bases not matched to a gene: 9. Per the germline V gene, CDR1 is LNHDA and CDR2 is SQIVND (reference sequence). The CDR3 is 14 amino acids. CDR3 sequence (DNA): TGTGCCACTAACCGGGACAGGGCCGCAGATACGCAGTATTTT. This gives the protein CATNRDRAADTQYF. The complete variable domain, with remaining parts taken from reference TRBV19 and TRBJ2-3, reads DGGITQSPKYLFRKEGQNVTLSCEQNLNHDAMYWYRQDPGQGLRLIYYSQIVNDFQKGDIAEGYSVSREKKESFPLTVTSAQKNPTAFYLCATNRDRAADTQYFGPGTRLTVL.

The chain combines TRBV28 with TRBJ1-6, with D possibly matching TRBD1 (5 bases). V was clipped by 3 bases and J by 7 bases, with 19 bases between them. The CDR3 has 17 residues. CDR1 and CDR2 (germline): MDHEN, SYDVKM. The CDR3 bases are TGTGCCAGCAGTTTCGGTTCAGGGTGGCCCTCAAATTCACCCCTCCACTTT. As protein: CASSFGSGWPSNSPLHF.

The rearrangement joins TRBV5-1 to TRBJ2-4; D gene unclear. The CDR3 sequence is 15 residues long. The germline gives CDR1 SGHRS, CDR2 YFSETQ. Trimming took off 0 bases at V and 4 bases at J, with 11 bases between the two ends. In nucleotides, the CDR3 is TGCGCCAGCAGCTTGGGCGGAGCGTCTAAAAACATTCAGTACTTC. It encodes CASSLGGASKNIQYF.

The CDR3 here is CASLGGRATNEKLFF. The CDR3 coding sequence is TGTGCCAGCCTGGGAGGGAGGGCAACTAATGAAAAACTGTTTTTT. The V gene is TRBV2, the J gene TRBJ1-4; no clear D. Trimming took 8 bases from V and 0 from J, leaving 13 bases between them. The CDR3 totals 15 residues. CDR1 is SNHLY and CDR2 is FYNNEI in the germline V gene.

V gene TRBV7-6 combines with J gene TRBJ1-5; no clear D gene. Germline CDR1 and CDR2: SGHVS and FNYEAQ. V was shortened by 1 base and J by 2 bases, with 9 bases between the two germline ends. The CDR3 consists of 15 residues. The CDR3 reads CASSLGGMGNQPQHF. The CDR3 nucleotides read TGTGCCAGCAGCTTAGGGGGAATGGGCAATCAGCCCCAGCATTTT.

The J gene is TRBJ1-1, the V gene TRBV19; TRBD1 is a possible D gene (6 bases). The germline V gene has CDR1 LNHDA and CDR2 SQIVND (reference sequence). The CDR3 has 15 residues. Trimming left V 7 bases short and J 5 bases short, with 20 bases between. CDR3 coding DNA: TGTGCCAGTACCGGTGGCTACAGGGCGGGGACTGAAGCTTTCTTT. This sequence encodes CASTGGYRAGTEAFF.

This chain uses TRBV19 with TRBJ2-1; 8 nucleotides agree with TRBD2. CDR3 length equals 15 residues. The V segment lost 4 bases and the J segment 4 bases; nucleotides outside the gene matches: 6. Germline loops: CDR1 LNHDA, CDR2 SQIVND (reference sequence). The CDR3, as DNA: TGTGCCAGTAGTAGGTATAGCGGGACGTACAATGAGCAGTTCTTC. Translating it yields CASSRYSGTYNEQFF.

The chain links TRBV2 to TRBJ2-1, with unresolved D. Germline lookup yields CDR1 SNHLY and CDR2 FYNNEI. V lost 1 base, J lost 10 bases, and 11 bases lay in between. The length of the CDR3 is 13 residues. The CDR3 bases are TGTGCCAGCAGTGAAGGTAGCCCCCGGGAGCAGTTCTTC. Protein: CASSEGSPREQFF.

This chain joins TRBV9 and TRBJ1-1; tentatively, D is TRBD1 (5 bases). CDR1 and CDR2 (germline): SGDLS, YYNGEE. Trimming took 4 bases from V and 10 from J, leaving 23 bases between them. The CDR3 runs 15 residues. The DNA of the CDR3 is TGTGCCAGCAGCCCCCAGACCGGGACCCCCAAAACAGCTTTCTTT. Translation gives CASSPQTGTPKTAFF.

The chain employs TRBV19 and TRBJ2-1; 12 nucleotides line up with TRBD2. Trimming removed 2 bases from V and 0 bases from J; junction bases left unmatched: 11. The CDR3 contains 20 residues. Germline CDR1 is LNHDA and CDR2 is SQIVND (reference sequence). As DNA, the CDR3 is TGTGCCAGTAGTATAACCCCCGCTAGCGGGAGGGGAAGCTCCTACAATGAGCAGTTCTTC. The encoded protein is CASSITPASGRGSSYNEQFF.

The chain employs TRBV10-3 and TRBJ2-4; tentatively, D is TRBD1 (5 bases). V lost 0 bases, J lost 8 bases, and 8 bases lay in between. Germline V gene lookup returns CDR1 ENHRY and CDR2 SYGVKD. The CDR3 covers 13 residues. The CDR3 sequence is CAISESLGHIQYF. The CDR3 DNA reads TGTGCCATCAGTGAGTCTCTGGGGCACATTCAGTACTTC.

V gene TRBV9 combines with J gene TRBJ1-2, with D possibly matching TRBD1 (6 bases). The CDR3 has 13 residues. V was trimmed by 5 bases and J by 10 bases, leaving 18 bases between them. Germline CDR1 reads SGDLS; CDR2 reads YYNGEE. This chain's CDR3 is CASRGDTKPDYTF. CDR3 nucleotides: TGTGCCAGCAGGGGGGACACGAAGCCAGACTACACCTTC.

This chain joins TRBV7-2 and TRBJ2-7, with D unclear. The CDR3 is 14 amino acids. Germline CDR1 SGHTA, CDR2 FQGNSA. Trimming removed 3 bases from V and 1 base from J, with 10 bases in between. CDR3 amino acids: CASSLTFKSYEQYF. The CDR3 nucleotides are TGTGCCAGCAGCTTGACGTTCAAGTCCTACGAGCAGTACTTC.

This clone was observed a single time. This chain joins TRBV4-2 and TRBJ2-3; TRBD2 matches 9 bases. The CDR3 is 16 residues long. Per the germline V gene, CDR1 is LGHNA and CDR2 is YNFKEQ. V shed 5 bases and J 3 bases; nucleotides not matched to a gene: 9. The CDR3 sequence is CASSTAASGETDTQYF. The CDR3 nucleotides read TGTGCCAGCAGCACGGCCGCTAGCGGGGAGACAGATACGCAGTATTTT.

The chain is built from TRBV5-1 and TRBJ1-1; D is unclear. V dropped 4 bases and J dropped 5 bases, with 9 bases sitting between them. Germline V gives CDR1 SGHRS, CDR2 YFSETQ. The CDR3 sequence is 12 residues long. Written as DNA, the CDR3 is TGCGCCAGCAGCCGTGACACGACTGAAGCTTTCTTT. Residues: CASSRDTTEAFF.

The CDR3 spells CASSYRDRGSYEQYF. The CDR3 bases are TGTGCCAGCAGTTACAGGGACAGGGGATCCTACGAGCAGTACTTC. The rearrangement uses TRBV6-5 and TRBJ2-7, with 10 bases aligning to TRBD1. Trimming cost V 2 bases and J 1 base; bases outside gene matches: 2. Germline-derived CDR1 and CDR2 are MNHEY and SVGAGI. The CDR3 contains 15 residues.

The chain uses TRBV19 and TRBJ2-7, with TRBD2 matching over 12 bases. In germline, CDR1 is LNHDA, CDR2 SQIVND (reference sequence). This CDR3 spans 14 amino acids. The V and J ends lost 10 bases and 5 bases, in that order; junction bases with no gene match: 9. CDR3 sequence reads: CATLSSGRDHEQYF. The CDR3 nucleotides are TGTGCCACCCTTTCTAGCGGGAGGGACCACGAGCAGTACTTC.

The chain employs TRBV9 and TRBJ2-7, with D possibly TRBD1 on 5 matching bases. Trimming shortened V by 0 bases and J by 6 bases, and 10 bases separated the two germline ends. The germline CDR1 and CDR2 sequences are SGDLS and YYNGEE. The CDR3 spans 13 residues. In DNA form, the CDR3 reads TGTGCCAGCAGCGTAGAACCAGGGATCGAGCAGTACTTC. It codes for CASSVEPGIEQYF.

This clone showed up just once. J is TRBJ2-2 and V is TRBV7-9, with D possibly being TRBD2 (5 bases). Germline-derived CDR1 and CDR2 are SEHNR and FQNEAQ (reference sequence). V was shortened by 1 base and J by 4 bases, with 10 bases between the two germline ends. This CDR3 has 15 amino acids. The CDR3 DNA reads TGTGCCAGCAGCTTAGTCGGGGTGAGCACCGGGGAGCTGTTTTTT. Protein sequence: CASSLVGVSTGELFF.

The chain couples TRBV6-5 to TRBJ1-2, with TRBD1 matching over 9 bases. The CDR3 has 12 amino acids. V lost 5 bases and J lost 10; bases outside the gene matches: 5. CDR1 MNHEY and CDR2 SVGAGI come from the germline V gene. Here the CDR3 DNA reads TGTGCCAGCAGTACGGGACAGGGTAACTACACCTTC. This encodes CASSTGQGNYTF.

The rearrangement joins TRBV5-6 to TRBJ2-1; 12 bases are a match to TRBD2. V dropped 3 bases and J dropped 0; count of bases not matched to a gene: 7. This CDR3 contains 18 residues. Germline V gene lookup returns CDR1 SGHDT and CDR2 YYEEEE. The CDR3 reads CASSSGTSGRSSYNEQFF. In DNA, the CDR3 is TGTGCCAGCAGCTCCGGGACTAGCGGGCGAAGCTCCTACAATGAGCAGTTCTTC.

J is TRBJ2-1 and V is TRBV12-5; D is unclear. Trimming stripped 5 bases from V and 8 bases from J, with 16 bases between. In germline, CDR1 is LGHNT, CDR2 FRNRAP. The CDR3 extends over 14 amino acids. CDR3 sequence reads: CASGMNALPDEQFF. The CDR3 nucleotides are TGTGCTAGTGGTATGAATGCCCTCCCGGATGAGCAGTTCTTC.

The chain employs TRBV6-5 and TRBJ1-6, with D maybe TRBD1 (5 bases). CDR3 length: 16 amino acids. The germline CDR1 and CDR2 sequences are MNHEY and SVGAGI. Trimming removed 0 bases at V and 9 bases at J, with 15 bases between. The CDR3 DNA reads as TGTGCCAGCAGTTACTCGAGTGGGGCTACTGTTTCACCCCTCCACTTT. Amino acids: CASSYSSGATVSPLHF.

V is TRBV11-2 and J is TRBJ1-2, with D perhaps matching TRBD1 (6 bases). Trimming cost V 4 bases and J 1 base, with 16 bases left between them. The CDR3 covers 16 residues. Germline lookup yields CDR1 SGHAT and CDR2 FQNNGV. The CDR3 here is CASSSFRDRNNYGYTF. Here the CDR3 DNA reads TGTGCCAGCAGCTCATTTCGAGACAGGAATAACTATGGCTACACCTTC.

The CDR3 spells CASSQEGFGSYEQYF. CDR3 DNA sequence: TGCGCCAGCAGCCAAGAAGGGTTCGGCAGCTACGAGCAGTACTTC. V is TRBV4-1 and J is TRBJ2-7; no reliable D call. V was trimmed by 0 bases and J by 3 bases, leaving 12 bases between them. Germline-derived CDR1 and CDR2 are MGHRA and YSYEKL. This CDR3 has 15 amino acids.

The chain recombines TRBV7-8 with TRBJ2-1; TRBD2 agrees at 7 bases. Germline CDR1 SGHVS, CDR2 FQNEAQ. This CDR3 contains 14 residues. With V trimmed by 8 bases and J by 5 bases, 9 bases remained unmatched. The CDR3 sequence is CASVRLAYDNEQFF. Written as DNA, the CDR3 is TGTGCCAGCGTACGACTAGCCTATGACAATGAGCAGTTCTTC.

The chain links TRBV15 to TRBJ2-1; D gene ambiguous. V gave up 0 bases and J gave up 0 bases, with 6 bases separating them. The length of the CDR3 is 15 residues. Germline values: CDR1 LNHNV, CDR2 YYDKDF (reference sequence). The DNA for the CDR3 is TGTGCCACCAGCAGAGAACGGAGCTCCTACAATGAGCAGTTCTTC. Translation: CATSRERSSYNEQFF. Based on the CDR3 plus reference TRBV15 and TRBJ2-1, the full variable domain is DAMVIQNPRYQVTQFGKPVTLSCSQTLNHNVMYWYQQKSSQAPKLLFHYYDKDFNNEADTPDNFQSRRPNTSFCFLDIRSPGLGDTAMYLCATSRERSSYNEQFFGPGTRLTVL.